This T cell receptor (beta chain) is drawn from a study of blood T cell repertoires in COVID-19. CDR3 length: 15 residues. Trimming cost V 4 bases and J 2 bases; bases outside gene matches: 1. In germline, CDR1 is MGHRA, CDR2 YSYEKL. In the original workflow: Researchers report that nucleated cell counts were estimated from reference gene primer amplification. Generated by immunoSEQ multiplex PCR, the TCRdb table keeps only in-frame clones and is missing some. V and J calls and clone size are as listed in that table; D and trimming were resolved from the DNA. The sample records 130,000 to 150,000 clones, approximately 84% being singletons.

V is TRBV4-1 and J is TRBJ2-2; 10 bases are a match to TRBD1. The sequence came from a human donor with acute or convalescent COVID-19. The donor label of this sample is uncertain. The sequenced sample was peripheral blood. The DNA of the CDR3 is TGCGCCAGCAGCCTGACAGGGGGCAACACCGGGGAGCTGTTTTTT. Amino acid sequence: CASSLTGGNTGELFF.